This TCR beta chain was retrieved from a study of regulatory T cells in long-lasting Graves disease. Arm-PCR of CDR3 regions and iRepertoire HTBI primers were used to build TCR beta libraries. TCRdb reprocessed the multiplex PCR reads via MiXCR and lists one record per CDR3 protein. The repertoire holds fewer than 450,000 distinct CDR3 sequences, with more than 20% as singletons. Regarding time point: persistent/refractory GD, antithyroid drugs over 5 years with positive TRAb. RNA extracted from PBMCs served as the sequencing template. This CDR3 contains 17 residues. The ends were cut back, 5 bases at V and 2 bases at J, with 22 bases in the middle. Looked up from germline, CDR1 is SGHVS and CDR2 is FQNEAQ. This clonotype was observed a few times.

This specimen was peripheral blood mononuclear cells (PBMCs), taken when the disease was refractory, from a patient treated with antithyroid drugs. V is TRBV7-8 and J is TRBJ2-7; possibly TRBD1 for D (5 bases). The TCR originated in a female donor with Graves disease. The CDR3 DNA follows: TGTGCCAGCAGCCCGGACACCCGACTGCGATTAGCCTACGAGCAGTACTTC. It translates to CASSPDTRLRLAYEQYF.